What follows describes a single TCR beta chain. Its antigen remains unknown. The data are from a study of T cells after yellow fever vaccination. TCRdb re-called the 5' RACE reads with MiXCR, one entry per CDR3 protein. The top ten clones hold over 15% of a sample with hundreds of thousands of distinct CDR3 sequences, 18% of them seen once. This CDR3 is 18 amino acids long. From germline, CDR1 is SGHDT and CDR2 YYEEEE. Trimming left V 3 bases short and J 5 bases short, with 21 bases between. Findings and limits, study-wide: Clonotype sharing between CD4 and CD8 compartments was small.

The TCR originated in a man aged 18 to 29 who received the YFV17D yellow fever vaccine. The input for sequencing was PBMCs, taken before the yellow fever booster vaccination. The V call is TRBV5-6, the J call TRBJ1-6; D is possibly TRBD1 (6 bases). CDR3 amino acids: CASSWSQPEDRNNSPLHF. The CDR3 region has the DNA TGTGCCAGCAGCTGGTCCCAGCCGGAGGACAGAAATAATTCACCCCTCCACTTT.